These T cell receptor beta chains were read from a single sample in a study of T cell changes during pregnancy in multiple sclerosis. Generated by immunoSEQ multiplex PCR, the TCRdb table keeps only in-frame clones and is missing some. The table shows some 85,000 clones, with 90% to 95% occurring only once. The sample consisted of peripheral blood, taken in the second trimester of pregnancy. These receptor sequences come from a female donor with multiple sclerosis, enrolled in a pregnancy study. CDR3s include the opening cysteine and the closing phenylalanine or tryptophan. D genes are given only for firm matches. The size of a clone is reported for some rows only, either as once, few or many, or as a class for expanded clones.

>-|TRBV15|TRBJ1-4|-
TGTGCCACCAGCTGGAGGTATGATGAAAAACTGTTTTTT
CATSWRYDEKLFF
>TRBD1|TRBV7-9|TRBJ2-5|-
TGTGCCAGCAGCCCAGGGGGCGCGGGAGAGACCCAGTACTTC
CASSPGGAGETQYF
>TRBD1|TRBV6-5|TRBJ2-2|-
TGTGCCGGACGGACAGGGCCCACCGGGGAGCTGTTTTTT
CAGRTGPTGELFF
>TRBD2|TRBV7-2|TRBJ2-3|-
TGTGCCAGCAGTCGGGACTATCTCTCCACAGATACGCAGTATTTT
CASSRDYLSTDTQYF
>-|TRBV5-1|TRBJ1-3|once
TGCGCCAGCAGCTGGACAACTGGAAACACCATATATTTT
CASSWTTGNTIYF
>TRBD1|TRBV11-2|TRBJ1-2|-
TGTGCCAGCAGGGGAACAGGGGGTTCATTTAGTGGCTACACCTTC
CASRGTGGSFSGYTF
>-|TRBV4-1|TRBJ1-5|-
TGCGCCAGCAGCCAAGACGGGGGAAATAGCAATCAGCCCCAGCATTTT
CASSQDGGNSNQPQHF
>-|TRBV9|TRBJ2-2|-
TGTGCCAGCAGCGCCGAGGGGGGGACCGGGGAGCTGTTTTTT
CASSAEGGTGELFF
>-|TRBV7-9|TRBJ2-7|-
TGTGCCAGCAGCTTAACCACAGAACCTTCCTACGAGCAGTACTTC
CASSLTTEPSYEQYF
>TRBD2|TRBV2|TRBJ2-1|-
TGTGCCACTCGAATAGCGGGGTCCTACAATGAGCAGTTCTTC
CATRIAGSYNEQFF
>-|TRBV5-4|TRBJ2-7|once
TGTGCCAGCAGCCACCAAGACAGGGAGCAGTACTTC
CASSHQDREQYF
>-|TRBV28|TRBJ1-5|-
TGTGCCAGCAAACAGACAGTGAATCAGCCCCAGCATTTT
CASKQTVNQPQHF
>TRBD1|TRBV14|TRBJ2-2|-
TGTGCCAGCAGCCGACAGGGATCGAACACCGGGGAGCTGTTTTTT
CASSRQGSNTGELFF
>-|TRBV2|TRBJ1-2|-
TGTGCCAGCAGTGATATTAAGGGCTATCTACAGGAGGGCTACACCTTC
CASSDIKGYLQEGYTF
>TRBD1|TRBV5-1|TRBJ1-1|-
TGCGCCAGCAGCTCCCGGACAGGGTATGAAGCTTTCTTT
CASSSRTGYEAFF
>-|TRBV9|TRBJ2-7|-
TGTGCCAGCAGCCCGGACATGCTCTCCTACGAGCAGTACTTC
CASSPDMLSYEQYF
>-|TRBV29-1|TRBJ2-3|-
TGCAGCGCACGACAGCCAAACACAGATACGCAGTATTTT
CSARQPNTDTQYF
>-|TRBV13|TRBJ1-2|-
TGTGCCAGCACCCCAGGGCGGTCGTTGAGTAACTATGGCTACACCTTC
CASTPGRSLSNYGYTF
>-|TRBV19|TRBJ1-4|-
TGTGCCAGTACCCTGCGTGGGGGCGCAACTAATGAAAAACTGTTTTTT
CASTLRGGATNEKLFF
>-|TRBV7-8|TRBJ2-1|-
TGTGCCAGCCGCGATGTACATGAGCAGTTCTTC
CASRDVHEQFF
>-|TRBV4-1|TRBJ1-2|-
TGCGCCAGCAGCCTTCAAACAGGGAATAACTATGGCTACACCTTC
CASSLQTGNNYGYTF
>TRBD2|TRBV6-1|TRBJ2-1|once
TGTGCCAGCAGTGAACGGGGCGGGAGCCTCTACAATGAGCAGTTCTTC
CASSERGGSLYNEQFF
>TRBD1|TRBV19|TRBJ2-2|-
TGTGCCAGTAGTATCACAGGGGGTGGCACCGGGGAGCTGTTTTTT
CASSITGGGTGELFF
>-|TRBV7-9|TRBJ1-5|-
TGTGCCAGCAGCTTAACGGGGGGTAATCAGCCCCAGCATTTT
CASSLTGGNQPQHF
>TRBD2|TRBV6-5|TRBJ2-1|-
TGTGCCAGCAGTGTGGGACTAGCGGGCGTCAATGAGCAGTTCTTC
CASSVGLAGVNEQFF
>TRBD2|TRBV14|TRBJ2-2|-
TGTGCCAGCAGCCAGGCGGGAGGGAACACCGGGGAGCTGTTTTTT
CASSQAGGNTGELFF
>TRBD2|TRBV19|TRBJ2-7|-
TGTGCCAGTAGTATTGGGGGGACTAGTCGGGAGCAGTACTTC
CASSIGGTSREQYF
>-|TRBV7-2|TRBJ2-7|-
TGTGCCAGCAGCCCAAACGGGGCCTACGAGCAGTACTTC
CASSPNGAYEQYF